This TCR beta chain is drawn from a study of T cell changes during pregnancy in multiple sclerosis. The assay was immunoSEQ multiplex PCR, and TCRdb's table has in-frame clones only and misses some. The sample contains tens of thousands of clones, about 92% of which appear only once. CDR3 length equals 14 residues. The V gene's germline CDR1 is SGHRS and CDR2 YFSETQ. The V gene lost 0 bases and the J gene lost 10 bases, with 14 bases spanning the gap. This chain connects TRBV5-1 to TRBJ2-1, with a tentative D call TRBD2 (6 bases). The sequences come from CD4+ T cells from peripheral blood mononuclear cells, collected after pregnancy. The TCR sequence derives from a female donor with multiple sclerosis, enrolled in a pregnancy study. CDR3 residues: CASSLGGVWEEQFF. The DNA for the CDR3 is TGCGCCAGCAGCTTGGGGGGGGTATGGGAGGAGCAGTTCTTC.